This T cell receptor (beta chain) was recovered during a study of tumor-infiltrating lymphocytes in primary liver carcinoma. About the research overall: There were roughly 3.5 to 7.13 million productive TCRbeta reads per sample, a yield similar across tissue types.

Germline DNA was also extracted, with blood RNA taken from unsorted whole blood. Chronic HBV infection, untreated so far, was present in the patients. Remarks on this clonotype: The antigen is not known. The conserved phenylalanine or tryptophan normally closing the CDR3 is absent here, so this likely arose from a read error.

Germline loops: CDR1 SEHNR, CDR2 FQNEAQ (reference sequence). The CDR3 contains 13 residues. Study observations and caveats: There was no comparison of CD4+ and CD8+ repertoires, as samples were bulk unsorted.

Total RNA (approximately 450 ng) served as template for TCR beta cDNA synthesis primed by a constant-region primer. Libraries of TCR beta came from three nested multiplex PCR rounds with slightly modified ARM-PCR. Forward primers for TRBV1-TRBV30 and a C-beta reverse primer served the first two PCR rounds, at 10 cycles each. TCRdb processed the multiplex PCR reads anew with MiXCR; each CDR3 protein has one entry. The sample holds a few hundred thousand distinct CDR3 sequences; approximately 58% are singletons and the top ten take over 15%. Sequenced input: peripheral blood. The receptor was derived from a woman aged 25 to 45 with primary liver carcinoma and hepatitis B virus infection. The V and J genes are TRBV7-9 and TRBJ1-1; D ambiguous. The CDR3 DNA reads as TGTGACAGCAGCTGGAAGGGGAACACTGAAGCTTTCATT. Residues: CDSSWKGNTEAFI.